Shown below are 22 T cell receptor beta chains from a single sample sequenced in a study of T cell responses to AZD1222 COVID-19 vaccine. Repertoires were generated with immunoSEQ multiplex PCR, while TCRdb's copy carries only in-frame clones and drops some. The sample records some 95,000 clones, roughly 91% being singletons. The material was peripheral blood, obtained on day 0 of MenACWY control vaccination. Source of these receptors: an adult in good health.

The V call is TRBV24-1, the J call TRBJ1-5; the D gene is possibly TRBD1 (5 bases). The germline CDR1 and CDR2 sequences are KGHDR and SFDVKD. V lost 0 bases to trimming and J lost 4 bases, with 21 bases between them. The CDR3 is made up of 19 amino acids. CDR3 residues: CATSDLQVSGKLDNQPQHF. DNA of the CDR3: TGTGCCACCAGTGATTTGCAAGTCTCAGGGAAGTTGGATAATCAGCCCCAGCATTTT.

The count of this clone is one. The chain links TRBV10-2 to TRBJ1-4, with unresolved D. The germline V gene has CDR1 WSHSY and CDR2 SAAADI. This CDR3 is 10 amino acids long. Trimming took 8 bases from V and 5 from J, leaving 3 bases between them. The CDR3 sequence is CASLNEKLFF. For the CDR3, the DNA is TGCGCCAGCCTCAATGAAAAACTGTTTTTT.

About this clone: The sample has other DNA sequences that encode this CDR3 too. The V call is TRBV18, the J call TRBJ1-4, with D possibly being TRBD1 (5 bases). V shed 3 bases and J shed 4 bases, with 9 bases lying between them. Germline CDR1 is KGHSH and CDR2 is LQKENI. The CDR3 contains 14 residues. The CDR3 protein is CASSPGQGNEKLFF. CDR3 nucleotides: TGTGCCAGCTCACCGGGTCAGGGTAATGAAAAACTGTTTTTT.

The J gene is TRBJ2-1, the V gene TRBV6-2 or TRBV6-3, with 9 bases lining up with TRBD2. Germline V gene lookup returns CDR1 MNHEY and CDR2 SVGEGT. The CDR3 is 14 amino acids. V was pared by 2 bases and J by 7 bases, with 3 bases of the junction left unmatched. In nucleotides, the CDR3 is TGTGCCAGCAGTTACGTAGCGGGGGTAAATGAGCAGTTCTTC. This encodes CASSYVAGVNEQFF.

The chain couples TRBV7-9 to TRBJ1-1; no firm D call. Per germline, CDR1 SEHNR and CDR2 FQNEAQ (reference sequence). CDR3 length equals 13 residues. Trimming removed 5 bases at V and 1 base at J, with 8 bases between. The CDR3 DNA sequence: TGTGCCAGCAGCGCCACAGCGAACACTGAAGCTTTCTTT. Protein: CASSATANTEAFF. The whole variable domain, filled in from reference TRBV7-9 and TRBJ1-1, reads DTGVSQNPRHKITKRGQNVTFRCDPISEHNRLYWYRQTLGQGPEFLTYFQNEAQLEKSRLLSDRFSAERPKGSFSTLEIQRTEQGDSAMYLCASSATANTEAFFGQGTRLTVV.

This clone was detected a few times. This chain uses TRBV29-1 with TRBJ1-2; D gene ambiguous. Germline values: CDR1 SQVTM, CDR2 ANQGSEA. The V end was cut by 0 bases, the J end by 0 bases, with 8 bases between. CDR3 length: 14 residues. As DNA, the CDR3 is TGCAGCGTTGAAGACCGAGGAACTAACTATGGCTACACCTTC. This codes for CSVEDRGTNYGYTF. The full variable domain, with the rest looked up from reference TRBV29-1 and TRBJ1-2, is SAVISQKPSRDICQRGTSLTIQCQVDSQVTMMFWYRQQPGQSLTLIATANQGSEATYESGFVIDKFPISRPNLTFSTLTVSNMSPEDSSIYLCSVEDRGTNYGYTFGSGTRLTVV.

The genes are TRBV3-1 (or the pseudogene TRBV3-2) and TRBJ2-1, with TRBD2 identical over 11 bases. This CDR3 region has 16 residues. V was pared by 4 bases and J by 2 bases, with 4 bases of the junction left unmatched. Germline assignment: CDR1 LGHDT and CDR2 YNNKEL (reference sequence). The CDR3 loop reads CASSPLGLAAYNEQFF. DNA of the CDR3: TGTGCCAGCAGCCCCCTGGGACTAGCGGCCTACAATGAGCAGTTCTTC.

The chain employs TRBV4-3 and TRBJ2-7; 12 nucleotides align to TRBD2. This CDR3 contains 17 residues. V shed 0 bases, J shed 4 bases, and the junction held 7 bases outside the gene matches. Per the germline V gene, CDR1 is LGHNA and CDR2 is YSLEER. In nucleotides, the CDR3 is TGCGCCAGCAGCCAAGATTGGCTAGCGGGGGGGCGGTACGAGCAGTACTTC. Its translation is CASSQDWLAGGRYEQYF.

V gene TRBV4-3 combines with J gene TRBJ2-1; a weak D match, TRBD1 (6 bases). Germline V CDR1 and CDR2: LGHNA, YSLEER. The CDR3 length is 14 residues. Deletions cut 0 bases from V and 8 bases from J, with 11 bases between. In nucleotides, the CDR3 is TGCGCCAGCAGCCAAGATTGGGGGCCTGATGAGCAGTTCTTC. It codes for CASSQDWGPDEQFF.

The chain combines TRBV30 with TRBJ1-1; D gene uncertain. Trimming removed 5 bases from V and 8 bases from J, with 12 bases in between. Germline CDR1 is GTSNPN and CDR2 is SVGIG (reference sequence). The CDR3 contains 11 residues. The CDR3 loop reads CAWSPLGEAFF. CDR3 bases: TGTGCCTGGTCCCCCTTGGGGGAAGCTTTCTTT.

The gene calls are TRBV28 and TRBJ1-6, with 8 bases that match TRBD1. The CDR3 has 15 residues. Germline V lookup: CDR1 MDHEN, CDR2 SYDVKM. The junction had 5 bases not matched to a gene; V was cut back by 5 bases and J by 5 bases. The CDR3 coding sequence is TGTGCCAGCAGTCCCCTGGACAGGGATAATTCACCCCTCCACTTT. Encoded protein: CASSPLDRDNSPLHF.

This clone has just one count. The chain couples TRBV6-5 to TRBJ1-5, with D hard to call. The CDR3 runs 14 residues. The V end lost 6 bases, the J end lost 5 bases, and 14 bases lay between the germline ends. Germline V gene sequence: CDR1 MNHEY, CDR2 SVGAGI. The CDR3 DNA follows: TGTGCCAGCAGCGAGTCCGGGCTCGATCAGCCCCAGCATTTT. This codes for CASSESGLDQPQHF.

The V and J genes are TRBV18 and TRBJ1-3; a weak D match, TRBD1 (5 bases). V dropped 2 bases and J dropped 4 bases, with 15 bases sitting between them. There are 16 residues in the CDR3. Germline V gene lookup returns CDR1 KGHSH and CDR2 LQKENI. The CDR3 spells CASSPSMGLSGNTIYF. CDR3 coding DNA: TGTGCCAGCTCACCAAGCATGGGGCTGTCCGGAAACACCATATATTTT.

The chain links TRBV7-2 to TRBJ1-5; D remains unclear. The CDR3 is made up of 15 amino acids. Germline lookup yields CDR1 SGHTA and CDR2 FQGNSA. The V and J ends lost 1 base and 0 bases respectively, with 7 bases between them. The CDR3 loop reads CASSLEQLSNQPQHF. The CDR3 DNA is TGTGCCAGCAGCTTAGAACAGCTTAGCAATCAGCCCCAGCATTTT.

J is TRBJ2-5 and V is TRBV14; the D gene is possibly TRBD1 (6 bases). The length of the CDR3 is 14 residues. Trimming stripped 0 bases from V and 4 bases from J, with 9 bases between. Germline-derived CDR1 and CDR2 are SGHDN and FVKESK. The DNA of the CDR3 is TGTGCCAGCAGCCAAGAGAGGGGGAGAGAGACCCAGTACTTC. This encodes CASSQERGRETQYF.

This clone was seen once. The V call is TRBV6-5, the J call TRBJ2-4, with 11 bases matching TRBD2. The CDR3 runs to 15 residues. CDR1 and CDR2 (germline): MNHEY, SVGAGI. With V trimmed by 6 bases and J by 8 bases, 9 bases remained unmatched. CDR3 coding DNA: TGTGCCAGCAGGAAACTAGCGGGGGCCCGGGACATTCAGTACTTC. Protein product: CASRKLAGARDIQYF.

The chain uses TRBV7-2 and TRBJ1-4, with D tentatively TRBD1 (5 bases). Germline loops: CDR1 SGHTA, CDR2 FQGNSA. The CDR3 has 13 residues. The germline V and J ends were trimmed by 5 bases and 5 bases, with 9 bases remaining between them. In DNA form, the CDR3 reads TGTGCCAGCAGCACCGGGGGGAATGAAAAACTGTTTTTT. Its translation is CASSTGGNEKLFF.

The chain is built from TRBV19 and TRBJ1-1; no firm D call. This CDR3 contains 14 residues. Between the trimmed V and J ends, which lost 3 bases and 0 bases, there was a span of 8 bases. Germline lookup yields CDR1 LNHDA and CDR2 SQIVND (reference sequence). The DNA for the CDR3 is TGTGCCAGTAGTATGCAGCGCATGAACACTGAAGCTTTCTTT. Its protein product is CASSMQRMNTEAFF.

There are a few counts of this clone. The chain has TRBV19 and TRBJ1-6; D is perhaps TRBD1 (5 bases). The CDR3 is made up of 17 amino acids. CDR1 is LNHDA, CDR2 SQIVND, per germline (reference sequence). V was shortened by 7 bases and J by 0 bases, with 16 bases between the two germline ends. CDR3 loop: CASTAMGRSSYNSPLHF. For the CDR3, the DNA is TGTGCCAGTACCGCCATGGGACGGAGCTCCTATAATTCACCCCTCCACTTT.

The chain couples TRBV6-6 to TRBJ1-2, with D uncertain. The V gene lost 7 bases and the J gene lost 4 bases, with 13 bases spanning the gap. The CDR3 has 13 residues. Germline V gene sequence: CDR1 MNHNY, CDR2 SVGAGI (reference sequence). CDR3 sequence: CASILPGFYGYTF. The CDR3 DNA sequence: TGTGCCAGCATCTTACCTGGGTTCTATGGCTACACCTTC.

CDR3 in amino acids: CASSGTNSYNEQFF. DNA of the CDR3: TGCGCCAGCAGCGGGACTAACTCCTACAATGAGCAGTTCTTC. The V and J genes are TRBV5-1 and TRBJ2-1, with 7 positions matching TRBD2. The V gene end was trimmed by 4 bases and the J gene end by 0 bases; junction bases not matched to a gene: 1. CDR3 size: 14 residues. Germline V gene data show CDR1 as SGHRS and CDR2 as YFSETQ.

The genes are TRBV19 and TRBJ2-7; a weak D match, TRBD1 (6 bases). The CDR3 is made up of 14 amino acids. CDR1 is LNHDA, CDR2 SQIVND, per germline (reference sequence). V lost 4 bases and J 3 bases, leaving 13 bases between the germline ends. The CDR3: CASSTGAQSYEQYF. In nucleotides, the CDR3 is TGTGCCAGTAGTACAGGGGCCCAGAGCTACGAGCAGTACTTC.